This T cell receptor (beta chain) was recovered during a study of CD8 T cells in Susac syndrome. The T cells that were sequenced for TCR beta were CD8+ and CD4+ cells from blood. TEMRA cells were FACS-enriched, while CD8+ and CD4+ T cells were negatively isolated. Random hexamers served to reverse transcribe roughly 0.5 to 1 ug RNA. The method of amplification for TCR beta CDR3 was immunoSEQ multiplex PCR, covering 54 Vbeta and 13 Jbeta. TCRdb ran MiXCR on the immunoSEQ multiplex PCR reads and lists one entry per CDR3 protein. The profile shows over 95,000 distinct CDR3 sequences, nearly 95% of them singletons. The CDR3 is 16 residues long. Trimming removed 0 bases from V and 3 bases from J, with 11 bases in between. The germline V gene has CDR1 MNHEY and CDR2 SVGAGI.

What was sequenced was CD4+ T cells from PBMCs. This clonotype originated in a human donor in good health. This rearrangement joins TRBV6-5 to TRBJ2-2; maybe TRBD2 (5 bases). The CDR3 reads CASSYSSREYTGELFF. CDR3 nucleotide sequence: TGTGCCAGCAGTTACTCATCGAGGGAGTACACCGGGGAGCTGTTTTTT.